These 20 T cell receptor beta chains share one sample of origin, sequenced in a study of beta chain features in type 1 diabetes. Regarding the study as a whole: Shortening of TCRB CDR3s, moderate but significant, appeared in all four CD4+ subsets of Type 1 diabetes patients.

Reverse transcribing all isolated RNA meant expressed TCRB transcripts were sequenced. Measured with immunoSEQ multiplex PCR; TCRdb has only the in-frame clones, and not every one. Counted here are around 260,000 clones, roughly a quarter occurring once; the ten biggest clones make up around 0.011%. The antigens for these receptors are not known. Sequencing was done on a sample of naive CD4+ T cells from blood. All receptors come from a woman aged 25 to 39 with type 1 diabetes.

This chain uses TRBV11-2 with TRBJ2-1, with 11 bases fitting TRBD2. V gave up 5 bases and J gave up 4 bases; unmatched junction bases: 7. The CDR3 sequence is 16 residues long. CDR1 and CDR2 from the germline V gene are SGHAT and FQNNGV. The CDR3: CASSGLTSGKYNEQFF. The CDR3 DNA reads TGTGCCAGCAGCGGATTGACTAGCGGGAAGTACAATGAGCAGTTCTTC.

In nucleotides, the CDR3 is TGTGCCAGCAGGCGGGCAGCCTCTAACACAGATACGCAGTATTTT. Its translation is CASRRAASNTDTQYF. V is TRBV7-9 and J is TRBJ2-3; tentative D call: TRBD2 (5 bases). CDR1 and CDR2 (germline): SEHNR, FQNEAQ (reference sequence). The CDR3 is 15 amino acids. V was pared by 6 bases and J by 2 bases, with 15 bases between.

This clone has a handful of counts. The CDR3 nucleotides are TGTGCCAGCAGTTTATGGCGGGTTAACACTGAAGCTTTCTTT. Translated: CASSLWRVNTEAFF. The chain employs TRBV28 and TRBJ1-1; D ambiguous. Trimming removed 0 bases at V and 2 bases at J, with 7 bases between. Per germline, CDR1 MDHEN and CDR2 SYDVKM. This CDR3 contains 14 residues.

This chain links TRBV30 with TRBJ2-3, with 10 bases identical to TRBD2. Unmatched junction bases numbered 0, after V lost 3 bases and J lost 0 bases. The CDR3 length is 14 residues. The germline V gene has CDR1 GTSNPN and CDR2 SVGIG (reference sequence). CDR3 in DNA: TGTGCCTGGAGGACTAGCGGGAGCACAGATACGCAGTATTTT. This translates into CAWRTSGSTDTQYF.

The CDR3: CASSPDPFGAEAFF. The CDR3 nucleotides are TGTGCCAGCAGCCCCGACCCCTTCGGGGCTGAAGCTTTCTTT. The chain is built from TRBV5-4 and TRBJ1-1; D is unresolved. V shed 4 bases and J shed 6 bases, with 16 bases lying between them. CDR3 size: 14 residues. Germline lookup yields CDR1 SGHNT and CDR2 YYREEE (reference sequence).

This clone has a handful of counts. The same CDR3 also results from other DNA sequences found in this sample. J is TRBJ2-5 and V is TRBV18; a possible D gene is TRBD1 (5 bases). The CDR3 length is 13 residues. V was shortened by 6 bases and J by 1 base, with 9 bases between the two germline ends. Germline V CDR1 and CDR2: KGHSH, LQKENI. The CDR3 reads CASSPTVQETQYF. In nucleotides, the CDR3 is TGTGCCAGCTCCCCGACAGTCCAAGAGACCCAGTACTTC.

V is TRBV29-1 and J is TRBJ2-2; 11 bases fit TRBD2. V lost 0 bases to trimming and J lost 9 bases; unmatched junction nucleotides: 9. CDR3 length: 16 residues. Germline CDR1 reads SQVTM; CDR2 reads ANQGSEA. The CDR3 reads CSVEETSGSRGRELFF. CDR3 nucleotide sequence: TGCAGCGTTGAAGAAACTAGCGGGAGCAGGGGTAGGGAGCTGTTTTTT.

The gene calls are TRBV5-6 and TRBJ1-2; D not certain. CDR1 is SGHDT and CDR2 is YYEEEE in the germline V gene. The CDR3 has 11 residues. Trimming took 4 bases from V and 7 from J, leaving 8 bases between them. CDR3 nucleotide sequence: TGTGCCAGCAGCCGAGGGAGTGGCTACACCTTC. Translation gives CASSRGSGYTF. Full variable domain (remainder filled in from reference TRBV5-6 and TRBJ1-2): DAGVTQSPTHLIKTRGQQVTLRCSPKSGHDTVSWYQQALGQGPQFIFQYYEEEERQRGNFPDRFSGHQFPNYSSELNVNALLLGDSALYLCASSRGSGYTFGSGTRLTVV.

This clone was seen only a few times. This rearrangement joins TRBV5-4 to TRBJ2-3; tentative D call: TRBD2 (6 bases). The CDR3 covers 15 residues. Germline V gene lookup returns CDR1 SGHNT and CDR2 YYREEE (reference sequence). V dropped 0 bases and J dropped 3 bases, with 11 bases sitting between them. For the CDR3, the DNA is TGTGCCAGCAGCTTGGGTCCGGGAGCGACAGATACGCAGTATTTT. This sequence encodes CASSLGPGATDTQYF.

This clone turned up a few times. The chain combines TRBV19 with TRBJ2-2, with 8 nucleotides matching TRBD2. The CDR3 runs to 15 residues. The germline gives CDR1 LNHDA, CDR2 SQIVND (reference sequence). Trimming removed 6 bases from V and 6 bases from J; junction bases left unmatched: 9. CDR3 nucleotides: TGTGCCAGTAGCTCACTTAGCGGGATGCCCGGGGAGCTGTTTTTT. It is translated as CASSSLSGMPGELFF.

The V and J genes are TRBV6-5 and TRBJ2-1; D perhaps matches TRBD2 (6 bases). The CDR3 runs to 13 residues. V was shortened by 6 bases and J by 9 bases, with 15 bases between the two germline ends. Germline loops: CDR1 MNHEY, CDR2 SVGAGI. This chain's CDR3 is CASSRGIGGEQFF. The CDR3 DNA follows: TGTGCCAGCAGCCGGGGGATTGGTGGTGAGCAGTTCTTC.

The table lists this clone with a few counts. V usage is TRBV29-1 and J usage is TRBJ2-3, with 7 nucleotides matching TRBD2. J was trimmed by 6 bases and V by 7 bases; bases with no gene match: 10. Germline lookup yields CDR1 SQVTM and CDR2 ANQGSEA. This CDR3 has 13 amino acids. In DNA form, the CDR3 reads TGCAGCGCGCGGGAGTTGCTCGGGGATACGCAGTATTTT. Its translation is CSARELLGDTQYF.

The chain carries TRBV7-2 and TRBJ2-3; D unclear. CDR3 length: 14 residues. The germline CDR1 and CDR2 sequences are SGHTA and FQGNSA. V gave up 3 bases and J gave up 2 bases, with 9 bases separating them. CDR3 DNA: TGTGCCAGCAGCTTTTATCAGAACACAGATACGCAGTATTTT. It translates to CASSFYQNTDTQYF.

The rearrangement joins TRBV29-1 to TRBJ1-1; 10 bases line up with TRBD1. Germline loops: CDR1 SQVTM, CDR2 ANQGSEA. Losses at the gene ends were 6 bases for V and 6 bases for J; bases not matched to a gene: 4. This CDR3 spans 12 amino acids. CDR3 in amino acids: CSVGQGSAEAFF. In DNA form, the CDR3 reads TGCAGCGTGGGACAGGGGAGTGCTGAAGCTTTCTTT.

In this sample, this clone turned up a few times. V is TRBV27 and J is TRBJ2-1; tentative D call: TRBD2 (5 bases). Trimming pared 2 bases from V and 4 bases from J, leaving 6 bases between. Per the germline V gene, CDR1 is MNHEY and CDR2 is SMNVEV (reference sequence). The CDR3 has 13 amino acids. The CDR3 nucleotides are TGTGCCAGCAGTTTACGGGATTACAATGAGCAGTTCTTC. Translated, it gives CASSLRDYNEQFF.

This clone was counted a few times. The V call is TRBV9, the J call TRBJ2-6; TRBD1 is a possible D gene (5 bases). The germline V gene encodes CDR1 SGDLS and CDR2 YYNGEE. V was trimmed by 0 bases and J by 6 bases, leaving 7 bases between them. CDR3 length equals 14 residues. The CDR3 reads CASSVVGEANVLTF. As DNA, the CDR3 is TGTGCCAGCAGCGTAGTAGGGGAGGCCAACGTCCTGACTTTC.

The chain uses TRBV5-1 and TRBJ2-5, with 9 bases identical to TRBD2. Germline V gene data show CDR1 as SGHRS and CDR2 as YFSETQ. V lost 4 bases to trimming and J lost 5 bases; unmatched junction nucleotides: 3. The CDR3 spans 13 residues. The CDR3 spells CASSTSGRETQYF. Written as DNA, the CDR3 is TGCGCCAGCAGCACCAGCGGGAGGGAGACCCAGTACTTC.

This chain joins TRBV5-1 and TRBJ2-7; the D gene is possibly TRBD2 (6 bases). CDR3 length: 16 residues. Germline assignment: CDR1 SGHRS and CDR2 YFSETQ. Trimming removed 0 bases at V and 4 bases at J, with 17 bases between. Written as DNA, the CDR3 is TGCGCCAGCAGCTTGGCCGGTGGGAGGCCCTTTTACGAGCAGTACTTC. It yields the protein CASSLAGGRPFYEQYF.

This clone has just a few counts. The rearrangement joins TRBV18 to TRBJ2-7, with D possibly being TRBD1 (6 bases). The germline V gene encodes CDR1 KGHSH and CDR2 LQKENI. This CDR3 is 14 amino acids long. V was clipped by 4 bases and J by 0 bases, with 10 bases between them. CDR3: CASSLEGGSYEQYF. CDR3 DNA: TGTGCCAGCTCACTCGAAGGGGGCTCCTACGAGCAGTACTTC.

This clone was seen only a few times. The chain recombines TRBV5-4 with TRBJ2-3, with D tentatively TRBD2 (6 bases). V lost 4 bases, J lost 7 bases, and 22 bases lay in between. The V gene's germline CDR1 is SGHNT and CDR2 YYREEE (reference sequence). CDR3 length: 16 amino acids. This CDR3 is CASSPESAGPYHTQYF. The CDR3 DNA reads TGTGCCAGCAGCCCAGAGTCTGCGGGGCCTTACCATACGCAGTATTTT.